One sample yielded the 9 T cell receptor beta chains listed below, sequenced in a study of T cells after yellow fever vaccination (dated by TCRdb to between 2018 and 2020). The treatment or condition label on this specimen signifies: live attenuated yellow fever vaccine strain. The library was made by 5' RACE. These reads were obtained on an Illumina NovaSeq 6000. TCRdb reanalyzed the raw reads on its own, using fastp at Q25 for trimming and MiXCR for clone calling, and kept in-frame beta chains. Rows with a matching CDR3 protein are joined into one entry that keeps the most common DNA and genes. This sample is represented by 250,000 to 400,000 distinct CDR3 sequences; 3.5% to 4.5% of them were singletons. The ten biggest clones cover roughly a fifth of the sample. Specimen: PBMCs, collected 15 days after the yellow fever booster vaccination. The receptors stem from a man between 18 and 29 years old who received the YFV17D yellow fever vaccine.

This clonotype was detected ten times or more. The junction and the germline gene differ at one end; a read error may be behind it. V is TRBV12-3 or TRBV12-4 and J is TRBJ2-7, with D perhaps TRBD2 (6 bases). The CDR3 extends over 11 amino acids. The CDR3: CSTGTSNEQYF. In nucleotides, the CDR3 is TGCTCAACTGGGACTTCAAACGAGCAGTACTTC.

V gene TRBV5-4 combines with J gene TRBJ2-5; either TRBD1 or TRBD2 may fit D (6 bases each). Between the trimmed V and J ends, which lost 0 bases and 3 bases, there was a span of 24 bases. The CDR3 totals 19 residues. CDR1 is SGHNT and CDR2 is YYREEE in the germline V gene (reference sequence). CDR3 coding DNA: TGTGCCAGCAGCTTGGGAGGGGGGCCAGGGTCGTCCCCAGAAGAGACCCAGTACTTC. Amino acids: CASSLGGGPGSSPEETQYF.

This clonotype showed up many times. This chain uses TRBV6-5 with TRBJ2-7; D not certain. V lost 0 bases, J lost 4 bases, and 7 bases lay in between. This CDR3 has 13 amino acids. The germline V gene encodes CDR1 MNHEY and CDR2 SVGAGI. The CDR3 DNA is TGTGCCAGCAGTTACTCGGTGGGATACGAGCAGTACTTC. Its translation: CASSYSVGYEQYF.

This chain connects TRBV6-6 to TRBJ1-3; D uncertain. V was pared by 0 bases and J by 4 bases, with 7 bases between. The CDR3 is 14 residues long. Germline lookup yields CDR1 MNHNY and CDR2 SVGAGI (reference sequence). CDR3 DNA: TGTGCCAGCAGTTACTCGAGGTTGGGAAACACCATATATTTT. Translated, it gives CASSYSRLGNTIYF.

This clonotype showed up just a few times. This sequence joins TRBV7-9 and TRBJ1-2, with TRBD1 as a possible D gene (5 bases). This CDR3 is 10 amino acids long. Per germline, CDR1 SEHNR and CDR2 FQNEAQ (reference sequence). Trimming left V 3 bases short and J 12 bases short, with 8 bases between. The CDR3 DNA is TGTGCCAGCAGCTTCCGGGGGGACACCTTC. Amino acids: CASSFRGDTF. Full variable domain (missing parts from reference TRBV7-9 and TRBJ1-2): DTGVSQNPRHKITKRGQNVTFRCDPISEHNRLYWYRQTLGQGPEFLTYFQNEAQLEKSRLLSDRFSAERPKGSFSTLEIQRTEQGDSAMYLCASSFRGDTFGSGTRLTVV.

This clonotype was found once. This may arise from a read error, as a much more abundant clone is one base away. This sequence joins TRBV20-1 and TRBJ2-3; possibly TRBD1 or TRBD2 for D (5 bases each). V was cut by 5 bases and J by 8 bases, with 17 bases left in between. The CDR3 loop spans 13 amino acids. Germline-derived CDR1 and CDR2 are DFQATT and SNEGSKA (reference sequence). CDR3 bases: TGCAGTGCTTCCGGGACCCAACAAGTTACGCAGTATTTT. Its translation is CSASGTQQVTQYF.

This clonotype has only a few counts. The CDR3 sequence: CASSVRDRYTEAFF. The CDR3 nucleotides are TGTGCCAGCAGTGTCCGGGACAGGTACACTGAAGCTTTCTTT. V and J are TRBV25-1 and TRBJ1-1; 8 bases map to TRBD1. Germline-derived CDR1 and CDR2 are MGHDK and SYGVNS. The CDR3 has 14 residues. The V and J ends lost 4 bases and 3 bases, in that order; junction bases with no gene match: 4.

There are a few counts of this clonotype. One end of the junction varies from germline; a read error may be responsible. The V call is TRBV7-7, the J call TRBJ2-3; D not certain. The germline CDR1 and CDR2 sequences are SSHAT and FNYEAQ (reference sequence). The CDR3 sequence is 15 residues long. The CDR3 coding sequence is TGTGCTAGCAGCTTGGGTCTTAGGACCGCAGATACGCAGTATTTT. Residues: CASSLGLRTADTQYF.

This clonotype occurred many times. The chain joins TRBV27 to TRBJ2-3; 9 positions match TRBD1. J lost 6 bases, V lost 7 bases, and 14 bases had no gene match. Germline-derived CDR1 and CDR2 are MNHEY and SMNVEV (reference sequence). The CDR3 loop spans 16 amino acids. The CDR3 nucleotides read TGTGCCAGCACCCCAGGGGGGGGACAGGGTCATGATACGCAGTATTTT. This encodes CASTPGGGQGHDTQYF.